The 19 T cell receptor beta chains below were found in one sample sequenced in a study of blood T cell repertoires in COVID-19. The method was immunoSEQ multiplex PCR; TCRdb's version includes in-frame clones alone and lacks a portion of them. The sample has fewer than 25,000 clones; 75% to 90% are singletons. The sample comprised peripheral blood. All receptors come from a human donor with acute or convalescent COVID-19. The donor label of this sample is uncertain.

This rearrangement joins TRBV2 to TRBJ1-1; no clear D. Looked up from germline, CDR1 is SNHLY and CDR2 is FYNNEI. Trimming shortened V by 4 bases and J by 1 base, and 7 bases separated the two germline ends. CDR3 length equals 13 residues. CDR3 in DNA: TGTGCCAGCAGTGTAAACAGGAACACTGAAGCTTTCTTT. Its protein product is CASSVNRNTEAFF.

CDR3 nucleotide sequence: TGTGCCAGCCCCGATGAGGTAGCGGCTTACAATGAGCAGTTCTTC. This codes for CASPDEVAAYNEQFF. The rearrangement joins TRBV6-4 to TRBJ2-1, with D perhaps TRBD2 (6 bases). The V gene lost 8 bases and the J gene lost 4 bases, with 18 bases spanning the gap. The CDR3 extends over 15 amino acids. The germline V gene has CDR1 MRHNA and CDR2 SNTAGT.

In this sample, this clone turned up once. The gene calls are TRBV4-3 and TRBJ2-1; D perhaps matches TRBD2 (7 bases). V gave up 3 bases and J gave up 7 bases, with 16 bases separating them. The CDR3 consists of 15 residues. Germline CDR1 LGHNA, CDR2 YSLEER. CDR3 sequence reads: CASSQRAGGPNEQFF. CDR3 bases: TGCGCCAGCAGCCAGAGGGCCGGGGGGCCGAATGAGCAGTTCTTC.

In nucleotides, the CDR3 is TGTGCCAGCAGCTCCTGGACAGGGGCGAGCAATCAGCCCCAGCATTTT. Protein: CASSSWTGASNQPQHF. V gene TRBV7-9 combines with J gene TRBJ1-5; 9 nucleotides line up with TRBD1. The CDR3 length is 16 residues. Germline V gives CDR1 SEHNR, CDR2 FQNEAQ (reference sequence). V was clipped by 4 bases and J by 1 base; unmatched bases: 5.

This chain links TRBV11-1 with TRBJ1-1; 8 nucleotides agree with TRBD1. The ends lost 4 bases at V and 4 bases at J; junction bases unmatched: 5. CDR3 length equals 14 residues. The germline V gene has CDR1 SGHAT and CDR2 FQDESV (reference sequence). The chain's CDR3 is CASSSGQGRTEAFF. CDR3 DNA sequence: TGTGCCAGCAGCTCCGGACAGGGACGCACTGAAGCTTTCTTT. The variable domain in full, with the rest retrieved from reference TRBV11-1 and TRBJ1-1, is EAEVAQSPRYKITEKSQAVAFWCDPISGHATLYWYRQILGQGPELLVQFQDESVVDDSQLPKDRFSAERLKGVDSTLKIQPAELGDSAMYLCASSSGQGRTEAFFGQGTRLTVV.

The rearrangement links TRBV9 to TRBJ2-1; 11 nucleotides agree with TRBD2. J was trimmed by 5 bases and V by 3 bases; bases with no gene match: 4. Looked up from germline, CDR1 is SGDLS and CDR2 is YYNGEE. The CDR3 is made up of 15 amino acids. The CDR3 DNA reads TGTGCCAGCAGCGCCCTAGCGGGGGGAAACAATGAGCAGTTCTTC. Its translation: CASSALAGGNNEQFF.

The gene calls are TRBV28 and TRBJ1-6; no firm D call. Germline CDR1 MDHEN, CDR2 SYDVKM. There are 14 residues in the CDR3. Trimming removed 6 bases from V and 6 bases from J, with 12 bases in between. The CDR3 protein is CASRAGMGNSPLHF. The CDR3 DNA is TGTGCCAGCAGAGCCGGGATGGGTAATTCACCCCTCCACTTT.

This clone came up once. J is TRBJ2-3 and V is TRBV7-2; TRBD2 matches 10 bases. This CDR3 has 15 amino acids. Germline values: CDR1 SGHTA, CDR2 FQGNSA. The ends lost 1 base at V and 6 bases at J; junction bases unmatched: 4. CDR3: CASSLGGLASDTQYF. DNA of the CDR3: TGTGCCAGCAGCTTAGGGGGACTAGCGTCCGATACGCAGTATTTT.

The chain has TRBV5-1 and TRBJ1-3, with no clear D. Germline-derived CDR1 and CDR2 are SGHRS and YFSETQ. The V and J ends lost 1 base and 0 bases respectively, with 11 bases between them. The CDR3 is 16 amino acids. The CDR3 spells CASSLTTVSSGNTIYF. The CDR3 DNA is TGCGCCAGCAGCTTGACCACCGTCAGCTCTGGAAACACCATATATTTT.

This clone has only one observation. The chain recombines TRBV18 with TRBJ2-3, with D uncertain. V lost 2 bases to trimming and J lost 0 bases, with 6 bases between them. The germline gives CDR1 KGHSH, CDR2 LQKENI. This CDR3 region has 14 residues. This CDR3 is CASSPGLSTDTQYF. CDR3 nucleotides: TGTGCCAGCTCACCAGGGCTAAGCACAGATACGCAGTATTTT. Full variable domain (remainder filled in from reference TRBV18 and TRBJ2-3): NAGVMQNPRHLVRRRGQEARLRCSPMKGHSHVYWYRQLPEEGLKFMVYLQKENIIDESGMPKERFSAEFPKEGPSILRIQQVVRGDSAAYFCASSPGLSTDTQYFGPGTRLTVL.

This chain links TRBV6-6 with TRBJ2-3; TRBD2 agrees at 8 bases. Germline V CDR1 and CDR2: MNHNY, SVGAGI (reference sequence). The CDR3 extends over 16 amino acids. The trim removed 8 bases at V and 2 bases at J, leaving 12 bases unmatched. CDR3 DNA sequence: TGTGCCAGCCCCTACGGGGGGGGACCCAACACAGATACGCAGTATTTT. Its translation: CASPYGGGPNTDTQYF.

This chain links TRBV19 with TRBJ2-1; 12 bases map to TRBD1. In germline, CDR1 is LNHDA, CDR2 SQIVND (reference sequence). V lost 6 bases, J lost 7 bases, and 4 bases stayed unmatched. This CDR3 spans 14 amino acids. CDR3: CASSRDRGRNEQFF. In DNA, the CDR3 is TGTGCCAGTAGCCGGGACAGGGGGCGGAATGAGCAGTTCTTC. The variable domain in full, completed from reference TRBV19 and TRBJ2-1, reads DGGITQSPKYLFRKEGQNVTLSCEQNLNHDAMYWYRQDPGQGLRLIYYSQIVNDFQKGDIAEGYSVSREKKESFPLTVTSAQKNPTAFYLCASSRDRGRNEQFFGPGTRLTVL.

CDR3 in DNA: TGTGCCAGCAGTGCGGGCGGGGGACAGTTCTTC. This sequence encodes CASSAGGGQFF. V is TRBV2 and J is TRBJ2-1; 7 bases agree with TRBD2. The germline V gene encodes CDR1 SNHLY and CDR2 FYNNEI. The CDR3 runs to 11 residues. The J segment lost 13 bases and the V segment lost 4 bases, leaving 4 bases of the junction unmatched.

The gene calls are TRBV7-9 and TRBJ2-1; 7 positions match TRBD1. In germline, CDR1 is SEHNR, CDR2 FQNEAQ (reference sequence). The J segment lost 5 bases and the V segment lost 1 base, leaving 8 bases of the junction unmatched. The CDR3 runs 16 residues. The CDR3, as DNA: TGTGCCAGCAGCTTAGGAGCCGGGACAGCCCACAATGAGCAGTTCTTC. This encodes CASSLGAGTAHNEQFF. The full variable domain, in which reference TRBV7-9 and TRBJ2-1 provide the parts outside the CDR3, is DTGVSQNPRHKITKRGQNVTFRCDPISEHNRLYWYRQTLGQGPEFLTYFQNEAQLEKSRLLSDRFSAERPKGSFSTLEIQRTEQGDSAMYLCASSLGAGTAHNEQFFGPGTRLTVL.

V usage is TRBV5-1 and J usage is TRBJ2-1, with 8 positions matching TRBD2. V dropped 2 bases and J dropped 9; count of bases not matched to a gene: 10. Germline CDR1 SGHRS, CDR2 YFSETQ. The CDR3 is 15 amino acids. The CDR3 region has the DNA TGCGCCAGCAGCTTAGCGGGAGTCTCCTTAGGTGAGCAGTTCTTC. Protein product: CASSLAGVSLGEQFF.

This chain connects TRBV7-9 to TRBJ1-2; 7 positions agree with TRBD1. Germline V gives CDR1 SEHNR, CDR2 FQNEAQ (reference sequence). Germline trimming cut 5 bases from V and 4 bases from J; bases unmatched to any gene: 4. This CDR3 has 13 amino acids. CDR3 nucleotide sequence: TGTGCCAGCAGCCCTGGGACAGCCTATGGCTACACCTTC. Its translation: CASSPGTAYGYTF.

The CDR3 loop reads CASGMGAHGYTF. CDR3 DNA: TGCGCCAGCGGGATGGGGGCACATGGCTACACCTTC. V gene TRBV4-1 combines with J gene TRBJ1-2; the D gene is possibly TRBD1 (6 bases). The ends were cut back, 8 bases at V and 6 bases at J, with 13 bases in the middle. The CDR3 length is 12 residues. CDR1 and CDR2 (germline): MGHRA, YSYEKL.

V usage is TRBV19 and J usage is TRBJ2-1, with TRBD1 identical over 7 bases. V lost 3 bases and J lost 0; bases outside the gene matches: 5. The CDR3 runs 16 residues. CDR1 LNHDA and CDR2 SQIVND come from the germline V gene (reference sequence). The CDR3 bases are TGTGCCAGTAGTATGAAGGGACAGAGCTCCTACAATGAGCAGTTCTTC. Translation: CASSMKGQSSYNEQFF.

This clone was counted a few times. The chain joins TRBV7-9 to TRBJ1-2, with D perhaps TRBD1 (6 bases). This CDR3 contains 15 residues. Per germline, CDR1 SEHNR and CDR2 FQNEAQ (reference sequence). V gave up 0 bases and J gave up 4 bases, with 12 bases separating them. CDR3 coding DNA: TGTGCCAGCAGCTTAGCGCTAGACAGGTCCTATGGCTACACCTTC. Translated, it gives CASSLALDRSYGYTF. The complete variable domain, with remaining parts taken from reference TRBV7-9 and TRBJ1-2, reads DTGVSQNPRHKITKRGQNVTFRCDPISEHNRLYWYRQTLGQGPEFLTYFQNEAQLEKSRLLSDRFSAERPKGSFSTLEIQRTEQGDSAMYLCASSLALDRSYGYTFGSGTRLTVV.